Listed below are T cell receptor beta chains from one sample, sequenced in a study of blood T cell repertoires in COVID-19. Assay used: immunoSEQ multiplex PCR; TCRdb lists only in-frame clones, some missing. The sample contains approximately 300,000 clones, around 90% of which appear only once. The sequenced material came from PBMCs or T cells enriched from blood (not recorded which). The receptors originated from a man aged 60-69 years who had recovered from COVID-19. The CDR3 runs from the conserved cysteine through the conserved F or W. The D gene is left open where the match is weak. The size of a clone is reported for some rows only, either as once, few or many, or as a class for expanded clones.

d_call j_call v_call clone_size cdr3_nt cdr3_aa
. TRBJ1-1 TRBV7-3 . TGTGCCAGCAGCTTAAAGCTGTGCGGGACGGATAACACTGAAGCTTTCTTT CASSLKLCGTDNTEAFF
. TRBJ1-2 TRBV18 few TGTGCCAGCTCACCACTAATAGATAACTATGGCTACACCTTC CASSPLIDNYGYTF
TRBD2 TRBJ2-1 TRBV28 . TGTGCCAGCGTCTATTCGGGGGGGACTACATTTGAGCAGTTCTTC CASVYSGGTTFEQFF
TRBD2 TRBJ2-1 TRBV5-1 . TGCGCCAGCAGGGCAGCGGGGTTTAGCTATGAGCAGTTCTTC CASRAAGFSYEQFF
. TRBJ1-4 TRBV6-5 . TGTGCCAGCAGTTATTCAGGTGCAACTAATGAAAAACTGTTTTTT CASSYSGATNEKLFF
TRBD1 TRBJ2-7 TRBV28 . TGTGCCAGCAGGGGACAGGGGGCTTTTTACGAGCAGTACTTC CASRGQGAFYEQYF
. TRBJ1-2 TRBV5-6 . TGTGCCAGCACCAAACAGGGACCTGGCTACACCTTC CASTKQGPGYTF
TRBD1 TRBJ2-3 TRBV5-1 . TGCGCCAGCAGCTTGGAGGACAGGGTGAAAGATACGCAGTATTTT CASSLEDRVKDTQYF
. TRBJ2-1 TRBV16 . TGTGCCAGCAGCGCTAACAATGAGCAGTTCTTC CASSANNEQFF
. TRBJ1-2 TRBV6-6 . TGTGCCAGCAGTTACTCGAGGGCAGCAATTAACTATGGCTACACCTTC CASSYSRAAINYGYTF
TRBD1 TRBJ1-2 TRBV4-3 . TGCGCCAGCAGCCAGTCAACAGGGGAAAATTTCTATGGCTACACCTTC CASSQSTGENFYGYTF
TRBD1 TRBJ1-3 TRBV29-1 . TGCAGCGGTATGACAGGGAGCGGCTCTGGAAACACCATATATTTT CSGMTGSGSGNTIYF
TRBD1 TRBJ2-5 TRBV5-1 . TGCGCCAGCAGCCCCGGACAGGGGGCCTCCCCGGAGACCCAGTACTTC CASSPGQGASPETQYF
. TRBJ1-5 TRBV28 . TGTGCCAGCGGGACCCCTACCCAGGGGTATAGCAATCAGCCCCAGCATTTT CASGTPTQGYSNQPQHF
. TRBJ1-3 TRBV28 . TGTGCCAGCAGTGGGGGGTCGGGAAACACCATATATTTT CASSGGSGNTIYF
TRBD1 TRBJ1-6 TRBV7-2 . TGTGCCAGCAGCTTAGCGGGACAGGGGATACAGAGTTCACCCCTCCACTTT CASSLAGQGIQSSPLHF
TRBD1 TRBJ2-7 TRBV11-2 . TGTGCCAGCAGCTTAGAGACAGGGAAAAACTACGAGCAGTACTTC CASSLETGKNYEQYF
. TRBJ1-1 TRBV29-1 once TGCAGCGCAGATGGGTGGGGACAGAACACTGAAGCTTTCTTT CSADGWGQNTEAFF
. TRBJ2-3 TRBV7-9 . TGTGCCAGCAGGATGGTGGAGTTCACAGATACGCAGTATTTT CASRMVEFTDTQYF
TRBD2 TRBJ2-7 TRBV7-2 . TGTGCCAGCAGCTTAGCTAGCGGGAGTGAAGAATCCTACGAGCAGTACTTC CASSLASGSEESYEQYF
. TRBJ2-1 TRBV6-5 . TGTGCCAGCAAATCCTCGGGTAATGAGCAGTTCTTC CASKSSGNEQFF
. TRBJ2-3 TRBV2 . TGTGCCAGCAATAACAGGAGAGTTGAGACAGATACGCAGTATTTT CASNNRRVETDTQYF
TRBD1 TRBJ2-1 TRBV6-5 once TGTGCCACCATTAGACAGGGGGCAAGGAATGAGCAGTTCTTC CATIRQGARNEQFF
TRBD1 TRBJ1-1 TRBV11-2 . TGTGCCAGCAGCTTAGATTCTGGGACAGGGTTCAAGGCTGAAGCTTTCTTT CASSLDSGTGFKAEAFF
. TRBJ2-5 TRBV5-1 . TGCGCCAGCAGCTTGGGGGCCGTAGGGGTAGAGACCCAGTACTTC CASSLGAVGVETQYF
TRBD2 TRBJ2-1 TRBV6-2/TRBV6-3 few TGTGCCAGCAGCCGGACTAGCGGGAGGGCCTACAATGAGCAGTTCTTC CASSRTSGRAYNEQFF
TRBD1 TRBJ2-7 TRBV7-2 . TGTGCCAGCAGCCGTCCCGGGACAGGGATGGTCGAGCAGTACTTC CASSRPGTGMVEQYF
. TRBJ2-2 TRBV29-1 few TGCAGCGTTGACCCCCTAACCGGGGAGCTGTTTTTT CSVDPLTGELFF
TRBD2 TRBJ2-3 TRBV15 . TGTGCCACCAGCAGAGATCGGGCGGGAGGGCCTTCAGATACGCAGTATTTT CATSRDRAGGPSDTQYF
TRBD1 TRBJ1-1 TRBV5-1 . TGCGCCAGCAGCTCGTCTACAGGGGGCACTGAAGCTTTCTTT CASSSSTGGTEAFF
TRBD1 TRBJ1-3 TRBV28 . TGTGCCAGCAGCTTCCGGGACAGGCTTCCTGGAAACACCATATATTTT CASSFRDRLPGNTIYF
. TRBJ2-2 TRBV15 . TGTGCCACCAGCAAAGGCAGGGATAACACCGGGGAGCTGTTTTTT CATSKGRDNTGELFF
. TRBJ2-5 TRBV5-8 . TGTGCCAGCAGCCCCCCCCGGGGGTGGGAAGAGACCCAGTACTTC CASSPPRGWEETQYF
TRBD1 TRBJ2-7 TRBV5-1 . TGCGCCAGCAGCATAGACGCGGGACAGGGTTCGGCTTACGAGCAGTACTTC CASSIDAGQGSAYEQYF
TRBD1 TRBJ2-7 TRBV11-2 . TGTGCCAGCAGCTTACGTCCGGGACAGAATGCCTACGAGCAGTACTTC CASSLRPGQNAYEQYF
TRBD1 TRBJ2-7 TRBV5-1 . TGCGCCAGCAGCTTGGGGACAGGGGGGAACGAGCAGTACTTC CASSLGTGGNEQYF
. TRBJ2-7 TRBV7-2 . TGTGCCAGCAGCTTAGCGGAGGTAGGGTCCTACGAGCAGTACTTC CASSLAEVGSYEQYF
. TRBJ2-2 TRBV7-2 . TGTGCCAGCAGCTTAGCGGGACAGAACACCGGGGAGCTGTTTTTT CASSLAGQNTGELFF
. TRBJ1-1 TRBV18 . TGTGCCAGCTCACCCGACATATGGGTGTCTGAAGCTTTCTTT CASSPDIWVSEAFF
TRBD2 TRBJ2-7 TRBV4-1 . TGCGCCAGCAGCCAAGAAGGGACTAGAGTACGGGGGGAGCAGTACTTC CASSQEGTRVRGEQYF